This T cell receptor beta chain was retrieved from a study of neoadjuvant nivolumab and ipilimumab in lung cancer. Study-level points and caveats: Higher pretherapy blood TCR richness went with higher resected-tumor richness.

Worth noting for this clone: Its antigen is not known.

Repertoires were generated with immunoSEQ multiplex PCR, while TCRdb's copy carries only in-frame clones and drops some. The sample has tens of thousands of clones, about 91% seen once. The source material was peripheral blood, sampled before neoadjuvant nivolumab, alone or with ipilimumab. This sequence was found in an adult with non-small cell lung cancer.

CDR3 sequence reads: CASSSSGSSYNEQFF. CDR3 nucleotide sequence: TGTGCCAGCAGTTCTAGCGGGAGCTCCTACAATGAGCAGTTCTTC. The chain employs TRBV9 and TRBJ2-1; 10 nucleotides match TRBD2. The CDR3 length is 15 residues. J lost 0 bases, V lost 5 bases, and 2 bases had no gene match. The V gene's germline CDR1 is SGDLS and CDR2 YYNGEE.